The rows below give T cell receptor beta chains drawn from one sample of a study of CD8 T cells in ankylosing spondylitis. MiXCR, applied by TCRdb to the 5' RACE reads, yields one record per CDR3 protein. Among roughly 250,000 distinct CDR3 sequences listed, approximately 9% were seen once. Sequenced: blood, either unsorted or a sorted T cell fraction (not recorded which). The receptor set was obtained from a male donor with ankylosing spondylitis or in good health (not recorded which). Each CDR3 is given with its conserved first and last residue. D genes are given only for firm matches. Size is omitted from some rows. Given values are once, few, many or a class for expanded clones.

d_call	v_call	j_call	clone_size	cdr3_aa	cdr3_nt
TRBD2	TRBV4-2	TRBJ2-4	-	CASSQEGGASGTKNIQYF	TGTGCCAGCAGCCAAGAGGGTGGGGCTAGCGGGACCAAAAACATTCAGTACTTC
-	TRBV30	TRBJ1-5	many	CAGSYRDHQPQHF	TGTGCCGGATCCTACAGGGATCACCAGCCCCAGCATTTT
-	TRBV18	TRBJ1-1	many	CASSPPGVPTEAFF	TGTGCCAGCTCACCACCGGGGGTCCCCACTGAAGCTTTCTTT
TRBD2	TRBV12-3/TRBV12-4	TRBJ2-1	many	CASSLPSGGGNEQFF	TGTGCCAGCAGTTTGCCCAGCGGCGGGGGCAATGAGCAGTTCTTC
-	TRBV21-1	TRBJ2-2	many	CASSKEGRATTGELFF	TGTGCCAGCAGCAAAGAGGGACGGGCGACCACCGGGGAGCTGTTTTTT
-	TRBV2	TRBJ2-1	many	CASSEDSGNEQFF	TGTGCCAGCAGTGAAGACAGCGGTAATGAGCAGTTCTTC
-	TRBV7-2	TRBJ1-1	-	CASSFDSANTEAFF	TGTGCCAGCAGCTTTGACAGCGCGAACACTGAAGCTTTCTTT
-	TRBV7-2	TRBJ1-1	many	CASSLSSTMNTEAFF	TGTGCCAGCAGCTTATCTAGTACCATGAACACTGAAGCTTTCTTT
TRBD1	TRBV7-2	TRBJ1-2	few	CASSLGTGGSYGYTF	TGTGCCAGCAGCTTGGGGACAGGGGGCAGCTATGGCTACACCTTC
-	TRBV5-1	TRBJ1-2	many	CASSLEGGYGYTF	TGCGCCAGCAGCTTGGAGGGGGGCTATGGCTACACCTTC
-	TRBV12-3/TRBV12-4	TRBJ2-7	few	CASSLASNPYEQYF	TGTGCCAGCAGTTTAGCCTCAAATCCCTACGAGCAGTACTTC
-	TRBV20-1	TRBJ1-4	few	CSARGPGRGTNEKLFF	TGCAGTGCTAGGGGACCAGGGAGGGGTACTAATGAAAAACTGTTTTTT
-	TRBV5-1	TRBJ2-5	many	CASSSAGTPQETQYF	TGCGCCAGCAGCTCCGCGGGGACCCCTCAAGAGACCCAGTACTTC
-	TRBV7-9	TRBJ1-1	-	CASSRAALEAFF	TGTGCCAGCAGCCGCGCTGCGCTTGAAGCTTTCTTT
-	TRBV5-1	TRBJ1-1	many	CASSFSAMEGTEAFF	TGCGCCAGCAGCTTTTCCGCCATGGAAGGCACTGAAGCTTTCTTT
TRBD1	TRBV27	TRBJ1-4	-	CASSLNSVTGRNEKLFF	TGTGCCAGCAGTTTAAATTCGGTGACAGGGCGGAATGAAAAACTGTTTTTT
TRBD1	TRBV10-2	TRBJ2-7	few	CASVGQGENEQYF	TGCGCCAGCGTTGGCCAGGGGGAAAACGAGCAGTACTTC
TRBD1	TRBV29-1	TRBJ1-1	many	CSASGQGGTEAFF	TGCAGCGCCTCTGGACAGGGGGGTACTGAAGCTTTCTTT
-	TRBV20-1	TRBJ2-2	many	CSARGENTGELFF	TGCAGTGCCAGGGGCGAGAACACCGGGGAGCTGTTTTTT
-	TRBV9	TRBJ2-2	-	CASSVATTGELFF	TGTGCCAGCAGCGTAGCAACGACCGGGGAGCTGTTTTTT
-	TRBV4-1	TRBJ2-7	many	CASSQGTRTSYEQYF	TGCGCCAGCAGCCAGGGTACTAGGACCTCCTACGAGCAGTACTTC
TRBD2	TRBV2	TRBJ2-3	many	CASNRLASGDTQYF	TGTGCCAGCAACCGACTAGCGTCCGGGGATACGCAGTATTTT
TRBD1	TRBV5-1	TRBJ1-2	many	CASSSGQAPSGYTF	TGCGCCAGCAGCTCGGGACAGGCTCCTAGCGGCTACACCTTC
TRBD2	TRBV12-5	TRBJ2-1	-	CASGLPGLAVYNEQFF	TGTGCTAGTGGTTTACCGGGACTAGCGGTCTACAATGAGCAGTTCTTC
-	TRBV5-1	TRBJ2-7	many	CASSPADSTYEQYF	TGCGCCAGCAGCCCGGCGGACTCAACCTACGAGCAGTACTTC
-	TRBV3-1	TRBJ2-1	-	CASSRHENEQFF	TGTGCCAGCAGCCGACATGAGAATGAGCAGTTCTTC
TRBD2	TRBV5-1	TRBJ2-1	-	CASSLLAGWSSYNEQFF	TGCGCAAGCAGCTTGCTAGCGGGGTGGAGCTCCTACAATGAGCAGTTCTTC
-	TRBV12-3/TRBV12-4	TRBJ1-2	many	CASSVIGPGSVNGYTF	TGTGCCAGCAGTGTGATAGGGCCAGGATCTGTGAATGGCTACACCTTC
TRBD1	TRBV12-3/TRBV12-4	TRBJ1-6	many	CASSLAQGGNSPLHF	TGTGCCAGCAGTTTAGCACAGGGGGGGAATTCACCCCTCCACTTT
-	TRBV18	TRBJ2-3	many	CASSPVSSSTDTQYF	TGTGCCAGCTCACCCGTGAGCAGCAGCACAGATACGCAGTATTTT
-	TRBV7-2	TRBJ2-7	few	CASSLAGEPYEQYF	TGTGCCAGCAGCTTAGCGGGGGAACCCTACGAGCAGTACTTC
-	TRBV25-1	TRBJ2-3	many	CASNSDLDTQYF	TGTGCCAGCAATTCCGATTTGGATACGCAGTATTTT
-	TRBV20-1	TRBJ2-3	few	CSAMGSDTQYF	TGCAGTGCTATGGGCTCAGATACGCAGTATTTT
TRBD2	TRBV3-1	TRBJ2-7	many	CASSQSGLAGDEQYF	TGTGCCAGCAGCCAATCCGGACTAGCGGGAGACGAGCAGTACTTC
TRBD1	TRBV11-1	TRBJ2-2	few	CASSPPSDRGPTTGELFF	TGTGCCAGCAGCCCACCATCCGACAGGGGACCCACCACCGGGGAGCTGTTTTTT
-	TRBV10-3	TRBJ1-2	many	CAISDRREGYTF	TGTGCCATCAGTGATCGCCGCGAGGGCTACACCTTC
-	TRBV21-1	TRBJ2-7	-	CASSFSAQGTYEQYF	TGTGCCAGCAGCTTTTCGGCACAGGGAACCTACGAGCAGTACTTC
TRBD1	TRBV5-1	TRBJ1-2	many	CASQSGTGGYRTLGYTF	TGCGCCAGCCAGTCCGGGACAGGGGGTTATCGAACTCTGGGCTACACCTTC
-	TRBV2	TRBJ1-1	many	CASSEFTEAFF	TGTGCCAGCAGTGAATTTACTGAAGCTTTCTTT
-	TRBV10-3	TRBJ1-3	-	CAINPGPGNTIYF	TGTGCCATCAATCCAGGCCCTGGAAACACCATATATTTT
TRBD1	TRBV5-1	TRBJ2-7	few	CASSHRDSNIPDYEQYF	TGCGCCAGCAGTCACCGGGACAGTAATATCCCAGATTACGAGCAGTACTTC
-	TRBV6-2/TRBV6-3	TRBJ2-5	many	CASSYTRAALQETQYF	TGTGCCAGCAGTTACACGCGGGCCGCCCTCCAAGAGACCCAGTACTTC
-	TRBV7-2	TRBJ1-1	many	CASSFSEGTEAFF	TGTGCCAGCAGCTTCTCTGAGGGCACTGAAGCTTTCTTT
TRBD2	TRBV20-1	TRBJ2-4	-	CSASTCGGTWTAKNIQYF	TGCAGTGCTTCGACTTGCGGGGGGACCTGGACGGCCAAAAACATTCAGTACTTC
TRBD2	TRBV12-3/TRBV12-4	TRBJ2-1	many	CASSPRTWTSGRKNEQFF	TGTGCCAGCAGTCCACGCACCTGGACTAGCGGGAGGAAAAATGAGCAGTTCTTC
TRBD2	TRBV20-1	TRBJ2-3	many	CSASTSSGGGRTDTQYF	TGCAGTGCCTCAACCTCGTCCGGCGGGGGTCGCACAGATACGCAGTATTTT
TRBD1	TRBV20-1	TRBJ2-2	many	CSASGTGTGELFF	TGCAGTGCTTCCGGGACAGGGACCGGGGAGCTGTTTTTT
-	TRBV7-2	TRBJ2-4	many	CASSLVPGQRAKNIQYF	TGTGCCAGCAGCTTAGTTCCGGGACAACGAGCCAAAAACATTCAGTACTTC
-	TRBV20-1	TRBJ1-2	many	CSANGRGDYGYTF	TGCAGTGCTAACGGAAGGGGCGACTATGGCTACACCTTC
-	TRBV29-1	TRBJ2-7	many	CSVVRTENYEQYF	TGCAGCGTTGTTAGGACAGAGAACTACGAGCAGTACTTC
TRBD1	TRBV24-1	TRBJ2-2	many	CATSDPGTGVAGELFF	TGTGCCACCAGTGATCCCGGGACAGGGGTGGCCGGGGAGCTGTTTTTT
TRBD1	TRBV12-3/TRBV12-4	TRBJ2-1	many	CASSHRDRAHNEQFF	TGTGCCAGCAGTCACCGGGACAGGGCTCACAATGAGCAGTTCTTC
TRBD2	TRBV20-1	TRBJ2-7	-	CSATRTSAALEQYF	TGCAGTGCTACTAGGACTAGTGCAGCCCTCGAGCAGTACTTC
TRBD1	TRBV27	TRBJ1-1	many	CASSLSGTGIDTEAFF	TGTGCCAGCAGTTTATCGGGGACAGGGATTGACACTGAAGCTTTCTTT